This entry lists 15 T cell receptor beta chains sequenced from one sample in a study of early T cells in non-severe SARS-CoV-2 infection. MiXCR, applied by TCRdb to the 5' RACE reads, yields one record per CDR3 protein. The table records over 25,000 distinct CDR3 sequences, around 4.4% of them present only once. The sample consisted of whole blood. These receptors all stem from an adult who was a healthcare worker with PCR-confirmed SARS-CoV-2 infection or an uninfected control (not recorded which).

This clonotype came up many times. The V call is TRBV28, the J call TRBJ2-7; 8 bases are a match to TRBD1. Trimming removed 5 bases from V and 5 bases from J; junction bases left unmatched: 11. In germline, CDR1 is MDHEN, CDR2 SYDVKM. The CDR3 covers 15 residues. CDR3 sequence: CASSPLGQGANEQYF. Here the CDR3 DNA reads TGTGCCAGCAGTCCACTTGGGCAGGGGGCGAACGAGCAGTACTTC.

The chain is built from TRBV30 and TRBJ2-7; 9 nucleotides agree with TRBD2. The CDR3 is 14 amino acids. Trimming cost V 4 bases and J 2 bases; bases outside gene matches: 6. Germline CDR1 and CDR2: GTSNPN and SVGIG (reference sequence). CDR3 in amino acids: CAWIAGAGAYEQYF. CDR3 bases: TGTGCCTGGATAGCGGGAGCCGGGGCCTACGAGCAGTACTTC.

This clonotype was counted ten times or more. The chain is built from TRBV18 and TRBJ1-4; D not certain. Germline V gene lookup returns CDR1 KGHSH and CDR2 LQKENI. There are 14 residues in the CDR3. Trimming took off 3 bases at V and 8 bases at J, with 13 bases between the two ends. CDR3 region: CASSPGPMQEKLFF. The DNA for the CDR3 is TGTGCCAGCTCACCCGGACCCATGCAAGAAAAACTGTTTTTT.

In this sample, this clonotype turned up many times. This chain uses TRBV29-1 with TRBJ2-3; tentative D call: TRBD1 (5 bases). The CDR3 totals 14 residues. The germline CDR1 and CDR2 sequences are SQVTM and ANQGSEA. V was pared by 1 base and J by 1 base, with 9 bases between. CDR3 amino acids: CSVEGGRGTDTQYF. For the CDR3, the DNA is TGCAGCGTTGAAGGGGGCAGGGGCACAGATACGCAGTATTTT.

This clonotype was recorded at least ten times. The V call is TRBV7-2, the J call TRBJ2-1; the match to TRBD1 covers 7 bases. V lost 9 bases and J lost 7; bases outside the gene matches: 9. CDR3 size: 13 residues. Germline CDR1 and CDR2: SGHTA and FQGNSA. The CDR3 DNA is TGTGCCAGAAATGTAGGGACAGTGAATGAGCAGTTCTTC. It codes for CARNVGTVNEQFF.

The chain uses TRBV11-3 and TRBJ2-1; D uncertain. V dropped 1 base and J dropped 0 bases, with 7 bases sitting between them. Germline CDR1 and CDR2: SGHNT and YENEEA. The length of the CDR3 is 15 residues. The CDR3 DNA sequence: TGTGCCAGCAGCTTAGGGGAAAACTCCTACAATGAGCAGTTCTTC. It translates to CASSLGENSYNEQFF.

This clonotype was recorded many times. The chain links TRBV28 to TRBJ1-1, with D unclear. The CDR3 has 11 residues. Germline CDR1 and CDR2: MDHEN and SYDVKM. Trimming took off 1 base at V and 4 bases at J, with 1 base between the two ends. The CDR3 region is CASSLSTEAFF. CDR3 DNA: TGTGCCAGCAGTTTATCCACTGAAGCTTTCTTT.

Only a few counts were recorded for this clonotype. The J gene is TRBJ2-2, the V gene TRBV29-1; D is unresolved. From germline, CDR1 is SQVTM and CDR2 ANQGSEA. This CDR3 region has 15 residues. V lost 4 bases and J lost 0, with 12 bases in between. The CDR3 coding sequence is TGCAGCGTTGTAGTCTTGCAGGCGAACACCGGGGAGCTGTTTTTT. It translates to CSVVVLQANTGELFF.

The CDR3 region has the DNA TGTGCCAGCAGCTTAGATCAGGTCAGGACCTACGAGCAGTACTTC. Its translation: CASSLDQVRTYEQYF. V and J are TRBV11-2 and TRBJ2-7; D is undetermined. This CDR3 spans 15 amino acids. The germline V and J ends were trimmed by 0 bases and 2 bases, with 11 bases remaining between them. CDR1 and CDR2 from the germline V gene are SGHAT and FQNNGV.

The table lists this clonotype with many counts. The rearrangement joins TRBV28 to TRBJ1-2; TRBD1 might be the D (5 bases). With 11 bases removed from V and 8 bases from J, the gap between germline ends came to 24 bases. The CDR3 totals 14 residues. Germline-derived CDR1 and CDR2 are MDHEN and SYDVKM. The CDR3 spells CAGGGYRDARGYTF. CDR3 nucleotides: TGTGCCGGGGGAGGATACCGGGACGCGAGGGGCTACACCTTC.

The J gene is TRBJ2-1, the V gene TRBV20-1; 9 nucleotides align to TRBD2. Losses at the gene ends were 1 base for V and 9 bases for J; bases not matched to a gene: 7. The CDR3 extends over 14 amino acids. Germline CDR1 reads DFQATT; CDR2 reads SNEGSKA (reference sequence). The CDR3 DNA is TGCAGTGCTAGAGTTAGCGGGAGATTCAGTGAGCAGTTCTTC. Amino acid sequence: CSARVSGRFSEQFF.

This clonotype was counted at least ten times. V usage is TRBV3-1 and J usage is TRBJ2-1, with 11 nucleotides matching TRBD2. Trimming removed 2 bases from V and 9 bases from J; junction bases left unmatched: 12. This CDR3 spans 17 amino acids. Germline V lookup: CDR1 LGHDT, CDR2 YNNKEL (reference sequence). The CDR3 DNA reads TGTGCCAGCAGCCAATTCATAGCGGGAGGGCCGGGAGGTGAGCAGTTCTTC. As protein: CASSQFIAGGPGGEQFF.

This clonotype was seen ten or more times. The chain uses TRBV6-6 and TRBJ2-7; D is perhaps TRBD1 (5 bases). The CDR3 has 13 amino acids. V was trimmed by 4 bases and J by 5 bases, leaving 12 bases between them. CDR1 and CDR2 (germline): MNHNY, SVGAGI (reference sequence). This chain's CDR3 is CASSLGADNEQYF. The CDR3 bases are TGTGCCAGCAGTTTAGGGGCGGATAACGAGCAGTACTTC.

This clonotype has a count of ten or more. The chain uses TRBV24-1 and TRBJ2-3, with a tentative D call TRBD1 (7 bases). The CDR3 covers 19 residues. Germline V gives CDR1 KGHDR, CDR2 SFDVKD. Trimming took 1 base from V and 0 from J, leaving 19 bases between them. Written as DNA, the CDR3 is TGTGCCACCAGTGATTTATCCGTGGAGGGGGCCGGGAGCACAGATACGCAGTATTTT. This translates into CATSDLSVEGAGSTDTQYF.

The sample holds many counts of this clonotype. CDR3 residues: CASSPQGGNQPQHF. In DNA form, the CDR3 reads TGTGCCAGCAGCCCACAAGGGGGGAATCAGCCCCAGCATTTT. The rearrangement links TRBV28 to TRBJ1-5; maybe TRBD1 (6 bases). Germline lookup yields CDR1 MDHEN and CDR2 SYDVKM. This CDR3 comprises 14 residues. Trimming stripped 6 bases from V and 4 bases from J, with 13 bases between. Combining the CDR3 with reference TRBV28 and TRBJ1-5 gives the whole variable domain DVKVTQSSRYLVKRTGEKVFLECVQDMDHENMFWYRQDPGLGLRLIYFSYDVKMKEKGDIPEGYSVSREKKERFSLILESASTNQTSMYLCASSPQGGNQPQHFGDGTRLSIL.